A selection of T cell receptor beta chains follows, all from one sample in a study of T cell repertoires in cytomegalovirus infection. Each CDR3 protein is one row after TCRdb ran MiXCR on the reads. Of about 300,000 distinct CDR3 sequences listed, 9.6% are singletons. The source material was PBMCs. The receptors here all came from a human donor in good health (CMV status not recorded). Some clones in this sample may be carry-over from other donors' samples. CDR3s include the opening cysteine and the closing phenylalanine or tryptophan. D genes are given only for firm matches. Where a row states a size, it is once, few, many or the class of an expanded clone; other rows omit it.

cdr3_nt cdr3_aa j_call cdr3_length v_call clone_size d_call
TGTGCCACCTGGGACAGGGGCGGGAATGAGCAGTTCTTC CATWDRGGNEQFF TRBJ2-1 13 TRBV10-3 many TRBD1
TGTGCCAGCAGCTGGACAGGGCAAAACACTGAAGCTTTCTTT CASSWTGQNTEAFF TRBJ1-1 14 TRBV5-4 many TRBD1
TGCAGCGTTGAAGAAGGTCCGGCAGGGTCGAGCGAGCAGTACTTC CSVEEGPAGSSEQYF TRBJ2-7 15 TRBV29-1 few -
TGTGCCAGCAGCAAACAGGGATCCTATAATTCACCCCTCCACTTT CASSKQGSYNSPLHF TRBJ1-6 15 TRBV7-9 - -
TGTGCCAGCAGCCAAAATACGTACCCGACAGGGGCGCGGGGAAACACCATATATTTT CASSQNTYPTGARGNTIYF TRBJ1-3 19 TRBV7-2 many TRBD1
TGTGCCAGCCGACAGGGGATTAATTCACCCCTCCACTTT CASRQGINSPLHF TRBJ1-6 13 TRBV2 many TRBD1
TGTGCCAGCTCACCACGGAACGGGGACTACACAGATACGCAGTATTTT CASSPRNGDYTDTQYF TRBJ2-3 16 TRBV18 many TRBD2
TGTGCCAGCAGCCCTCGACCGGGCGGGGGGGTTGAGACCCAGTACTTC CASSPRPGGGVETQYF TRBJ2-5 16 TRBV5-4 many TRBD2
TGCAGTGCCGTAACAGGGAGAGGACTAGCGGTTTCCTACGAGCAGTACTTC CSAVTGRGLAVSYEQYF TRBJ2-7 17 TRBV20-1 many TRBD2
TGTGCCAGCAGCCAAGTCGGGACAGTGAACACCGGGGAGCTGTTTTTT CASSQVGTVNTGELFF TRBJ2-2 16 TRBV14 many TRBD1
TGTGCCAGCAGTTTAGATGGTACACAAGAGACCCAGTACTTC CASSLDGTQETQYF TRBJ2-5 14 TRBV12-3/TRBV12-4 few -
TGTGTCAGCAGTTTAAAGAGAGCAGATACGCAGTATTTT CVSSLKRADTQYF TRBJ2-3 13 TRBV12-3/TRBV12-4 once -
TGTGCCAGCAGCTTAGCAGGGGGCGGACACAATGAGCAGTTCTTC CASSLAGGGHNEQFF TRBJ2-1 15 TRBV7-3 many TRBD1
TGTGCCAGCAAGGAGGACCCTAGACAGGAGTCGTTCGAGCAGTACTTC CASKEDPRQESFEQYF TRBJ2-7 16 TRBV27 few -
TGCAGCGTTGGGACGGTCCTTTCCAATGAGCAGTTCTTC CSVGTVLSNEQFF TRBJ2-1 13 TRBV29-1 - -